Listed below are T cell receptor beta chains from one sample, sequenced in a study of blood T cell repertoires in COVID-19. Produced via immunoSEQ multiplex PCR; TCRdb's table is partial and in-frame only. The table lists hundreds of thousands of clones, around nine tenths of them singletons. The sequenced sample was peripheral blood. The receptors derive from a woman in her late teens or twenties who had recovered from COVID-19. CDR3s include the opening cysteine and the closing phenylalanine or tryptophan. The order of the fields is D gene, clone size, V gene, J gene, CDR3 protein, CDR3 DNA. A D gene is named only where the DNA matches it firmly. Clone size is stated in some rows and not others, as once, few, many or a class when expanded.

>TRBD1|-|TRBV27|TRBJ1-2
CASALQGGRGYTF
TGTGCCAGCGCACTCCAGGGGGGCCGTGGCTACACCTTC
>-|-|TRBV11-3|TRBJ1-3
CASSLYGRENTIYF
TGTGCCAGCAGCTTATACGGGCGGGAAAACACCATATATTTT
>TRBD1|few|TRBV19|TRBJ1-5
CASSIVGGGQPQHF
TGTGCCAGTAGTATAGTAGGGGGCGGTCAGCCCCAGCATTTT
>TRBD2|-|TRBV29-1|TRBJ2-3
CSVPRTSGADTQYF
TGCAGCGTTCCAAGGACTAGCGGAGCAGATACGCAGTATTTT
>TRBD1|-|TRBV19|TRBJ1-2
CASKGGQGLHYGYTF
TGTGCCAGTAAAGGGGGACAGGGGTTACACTATGGCTACACCTTC
>TRBD2|once|TRBV27|TRBJ2-1
CASSLTGTSGSPSYNEQFF
TGTGCCAGCAGTCTTACCGGGACTAGCGGGAGCCCCTCCTACAATGAGCAGTTCTTC
>TRBD2|-|TRBV5-6|TRBJ2-3
CASAIYWTSGRADTQYF
TGTGCCAGCGCTATTTACTGGACTAGCGGGAGAGCAGATACGCAGTATTTT
>-|-|TRBV18|TRBJ1-5
CASSPPGANQPQHF
TGTGCCAGCTCACCACCAGGGGCCAATCAGCCCCAGCATTTT
>-|-|TRBV5-6|TRBJ1-2
CASSLEGPVTYGYTF
TGTGCCAGCAGCTTGGAGGGGCCGGTTACCTATGGCTACACCTTC
>-|-|TRBV4-3|TRBJ1-2
CASSPQHTPSIYGYTF
TGCGCCAGCAGCCCACAGCACACCCCAAGCATCTATGGCTACACCTTC
>-|-|TRBV5-6|TRBJ2-1
CASSSGSRVLKFF
TGTGCCAGCAGCTCAGGTTCGAGGGTACTTAAGTTCTTC
>TRBD2|-|TRBV19|TRBJ2-1
CASSIGGSSGSPSYNEQFF
TGTGCCAGTAGTATAGGAGGGTCTAGCGGGAGCCCCTCCTACAATGAGCAGTTCTTC
>-|-|TRBV7-2|TRBJ1-3
CASSQDPVSGNTIYF
TGTGCCAGCAGCCAGGATCCGGTCTCTGGAAACACCATATATTTT
>-|-|TRBV5-4|TRBJ2-1
CASSLGVVPGSHDNEQFF
TGTGCCAGCAGCTTGGGAGTTGTACCGGGTTCACACGACAATGAGCAGTTCTTC
>-|-|TRBV7-6|TRBJ1-4
CASSQIPGATNEKLFF
TGTGCCAGCAGCCAAATCCCAGGGGCAACTAATGAAAAACTGTTTTTT
>-|-|TRBV4-1|TRBJ1-1
CASSTGNTEAFF
TGCGCCAGCAGCACAGGGAACACTGAAGCTTTCTTT
>-|-|TRBV7-9|TRBJ2-3
CASSPLPGDTQYF
TGTGCCAGCAGCCCGCTGCCAGGGGATACGCAGTATTTT
>TRBD2|-|TRBV19|TRBJ2-3
CASKTRDYTDTQYF
TGTGCCAGTAAGACTCGGGACTACACAGATACGCAGTATTTT
>-|-|TRBV6-5|TRBJ1-2
CASNSPGIGYGYTF
TGTGCCAGCAACAGCCCCGGGATTGGTTATGGCTACACCTTC
>-|-|TRBV27|TRBJ1-4
CASTPRQATNEKLFF
TGTGCCAGCACCCCCAGACAAGCAACTAATGAAAAACTGTTTTTT
>TRBD1|few|TRBV7-9|TRBJ1-2
CASSSEARQGVDGYTF
TGTGCCAGCAGCTCCGAAGCTAGACAGGGGGTAGATGGCTACACCTTC
>TRBD1|-|TRBV5-6|TRBJ2-1
CASSRQGRSYNEQFF
TGTGCCAGCAGCCGACAGGGAAGGTCCTACAATGAGCAGTTCTTC
>-|many|TRBV12-5|TRBJ1-1
CASGWGRTEAFF
TGTGCTAGTGGTTGGGGGAGGACTGAAGCTTTCTTT
>TRBD2|-|TRBV12-5|TRBJ2-1
CASGLPSGNSYNEQFF
TGTGCTAGTGGTTTGCCTAGCGGGAACTCCTACAATGAGCAGTTCTTC
>TRBD1|-|TRBV9|TRBJ1-1
CASSVEPTGEAPEAFF
TGTGCCAGCAGCGTAGAACCGACAGGGGAGGCACCTGAAGCTTTCTTT
>TRBD1|few|TRBV30|TRBJ1-1
CAWRGQGTTEAFF
TGTGCCTGGAGAGGACAGGGGACCACTGAAGCTTTCTTT
>-|-|TRBV4-3|TRBJ1-2
CASSQDLGRGGGYTF
TGCGCCAGCAGCCAAGACCTGGGGCGCGGAGGGGGCTACACCTTC
>-|-|TRBV7-7|TRBJ1-5
CASSLRAGQPQHF
TGTGCCAGCAGCCTCCGGGCGGGTCAGCCCCAGCATTTT
>-|once|TRBV6-5|TRBJ2-1
CASSSSGTRGYNEQFF
-
>TRBD1|-|TRBV5-4|TRBJ1-4
CASSLARRGQGEKLFF
TGTGCCAGCAGCTTGGCCAGGAGAGGACAGGGCGAAAAACTGTTTTTT
>-|-|TRBV29-1|TRBJ2-1
CSVDQGNGLRNEQFF
TGCAGCGTGGACCAGGGTAATGGCTTGAGAAATGAGCAGTTCTTC
>TRBD1|-|TRBV5-1|TRBJ2-4
CASSWGTVPRDIQYF
TGCGCCAGCAGCTGGGGGACAGTCCCTAGGGACATTCAGTACTTC
>TRBD1|-|TRBV20-1|TRBJ1-1
CSARDDRESFF
TGCAGTGCTAGAGATGACAGGGAATCTTTCTTT
>TRBD2|once|TRBV19|TRBJ2-3
CASSIGPAGIDTQYF
TGTGCCAGTAGTATAGGGCCAGCGGGAATCGATACGCAGTATTTT
>TRBD2|-|TRBV11-3|TRBJ2-1
CASSRTGTSVSFSYNEQFF
TGTGCCAGCAGCCGTACTGGGACTAGCGTTTCTTTTTCCTACAATGAGCAGTTCTTC
>-|-|TRBV6-2/TRBV6-3|TRBJ2-1
CASSWASYNEQFF
TGTGCCAGCAGTTGGGCGTCCTACAATGAGCAGTTCTTC
>-|-|TRBV29-1|TRBJ1-1
CSVLDPLNAEAFF
TGCAGCGTACTAGACCCTTTAAACGCTGAAGCTTTCTTT
>-|-|TRBV12-3/TRBV12-4|TRBJ2-2
CASSLGGTAFF
TGTGCCAGCAGTTTAGGCGGGACAGCCTTTTTT
>TRBD1|-|TRBV19|TRBJ1-2
CASNRPGQGGGYTF
TGTGCCAGTAATAGGCCCGGACAGGGGGGCGGCTACACCTTC
>-|-|TRBV19|TRBJ2-1
CASSSANYWDEQFF
TGTGCCAGTAGTTCGGCAAACTACTGGGATGAGCAGTTCTTC
>TRBD1|many|TRBV24-1|TRBJ1-5
CATSDGTGQPQHF
TGTGCCACCAGTGATGGGACAGGTCAGCCCCAGCATTTT